Below are 15 T cell receptor beta chains sequenced from a single sample in a study of tissue T cells after allogeneic stem cell transplantation (dated by TCRdb to about 2022). The receptor library was made with the immunoSEQ multiplex PCR assay. In TCRdb, the immuneACCESS table is reduced to in-frame sequences with V and J assigned. These tables do not hold every clone; where another copy was compared, an unresolved V gene accounts for under half, and the others remain unexplained. The sample table records approximately 45,000 clones; roughly 73% of these occur just once. Of the sample, approximately 0.5% is held by the ten largest clones. Sequencing was performed on sorted cells pooled from one or two spleens. The receptors here all came from a pool of C57BL/6 mice in good health.

Comment on this clone: Any gene name here is a mouse gene name. Sequencing ends 1 residue short of the CDR3 end; the germline J gene provides the rest. The chain couples TRBV3 to TRBJ2-5; 9 nucleotides line up with TRBD2. The germline CDR1 and CDR2 sequences are SNHLY and FYNGKV (reference sequence). V was clipped by 5 bases and J by 5 bases; unmatched bases: 8. CDR3 length equals 15 residues. The CDR3 DNA, read in part, is TGTGCCAGCAGCCCCACTGGGGGGAGGGGAGACACCCAGTAC. Translation gives CASSPTGGRGDTQY. The complete CDR3 protein is CASSPTGGRGDTQYF.

This clone is medium-sized by share. Gene names denote mouse genes. The read gets to within 1 residue of the CDR3 end, and the germline J gene fills in the rest. Other nucleotide sequences from this sample produce the same CDR3. This chain connects TRBV3 to TRBJ2-7; possible D gene TRBD1, 5 bases. Germline CDR1 reads SNHLY; CDR2 reads FYNGKV (reference sequence). Trimming stripped 1 base from V and 1 base from J, with 5 bases between. This CDR3 is 13 amino acids long. CDR3 amino acids: CASSLDRSYEQYF. The sequenced CDR3 bases are TGTGCCAGCAGCTTAGACAGGTCCTATGAACAGTAC. The full variable domain, in which reference TRBV3 and TRBJ2-7 provide the parts outside the CDR3, is GPKVLQIPSHQIIDMGQMVTLNCDPVSNHLYFYWYKQILGQQMEFLVNFYNGKVMEKSKLFKDQFSVERPDGSYFTLKIQPTALEDSAVYFCASSLDRSYEQYFGPGTRLTVL.

About this clone: Gene names are mouse gene names. The CDR3 goes on 1 residue after the read ends, and that part is filled in from the germline J gene. The gene calls are TRBV4 and TRBJ2-1; 9 bases are shared with TRBD1. The length of the CDR3 is 14 residues. The germline V gene has CDR1 LGHDT and CDR2 YNNKQL (reference sequence). V was pared by 5 bases and J by 4 bases, with 3 bases of the junction left unmatched. The CDR3 bases that were read are TGTGCCAGCAGCCCCGGGACAGGGTATGCTGAGCAGTTC. Its protein product is CASSPGTGYAEQF. The CDR3, in full, reads CASSPGTGYAEQFF.

A note on this clone: Mouse germline and gene names are used. Coverage ceases 1 residue before the CDR3 finishes, and the germline J gene fills in the end. The chain links TRBV16 to TRBJ2-3, with 10 bases matching TRBD2. The CDR3 is made up of 17 amino acids. The germline V gene has CDR1 SGHSA and CDR2 FRNQAP. V was pared by 0 bases and J by 1 base, with 4 bases of the junction left unmatched. Incomplete CDR3 DNA: TGTGCAAGCAGCTTAGAGGGGGACTGGGGTGGTGCAGAAACGCTGTAT. This gives the protein CASSLEGDWGGAETLY. The CDR3, in full, reads CASSLEGDWGGAETLYF.

For this clone: Gene names refer to mouse genes. The read falls 1 residue short of the CDR3 end, and the missing part is taken from the germline J gene. The V gene is TRBV29, the J gene TRBJ1-1, with D possibly being TRBD1 (5 bases). Trimming removed 5 bases from V and 0 bases from J, with 7 bases in between. Per the germline V gene, CDR1 is MSHET and CDR2 is SYDVDS. This CDR3 has 13 amino acids. CDR3 DNA, as far as it was read: TGTGCTAGCAGTAAGACAGCAAACACAGAAGTCTTC. Encoded protein: CASSKTANTEVF. In full, the CDR3 is CASSKTANTEVFF.

A word on this clone: Germline and genes here are mouse. The CDR3 end lies 1 residue beyond the end of the read and is filled in from the germline J gene. The J gene is TRBJ2-2, the V gene TRBV5, with TRBD2 matching over 10 bases. Germline V gene sequence: CDR1 LGHNA, CDR2 YNLKQL (reference sequence). This CDR3 is 18 amino acids long. V lost 0 bases, J lost 1 base, and 5 bases stayed unmatched. The CDR3 sequence: CASSQDSGTGENTGQLYF. The CDR3 DNA, read in part, is TGTGCCAGCAGCCAAGATAGTGGGACTGGGGAAAACACCGGGCAGCTCTAC.

As for this clone: The genes are named according to mouse. The read stops 1 residue short of the end of the CDR3; the missing end is completed from the germline J gene. The chain combines TRBV31 with TRBJ2-4; D is uncertain. The CDR3 is 12 amino acids. Trimming removed 6 bases at V and 1 base at J, with 8 bases between. Germline loops: CDR1 GKSSPN, CDR2 SITVG. The CDR3 here is CACRRGQNTLYF. The DNA read from the CDR3 is TGTGCCTGCCGCCGAGGTCAAAACACCTTGTAC.

As regards this clone: Each gene name is a mouse one. CDR3 DNA (partial): TGTGCCAGCAGCCTCTGGGGGGGGCCCTATGCTGAGCAGTTC. As protein: CASSLWGGPYAEQF. The complete CDR3 protein is CASSLWGGPYAEQFF. The chain combines TRBV24 with TRBJ2-1; 9 nucleotides match TRBD2. The CDR3 end is not reached by the read, which stops 1 residue before it; the germline J gene fills it in. The CDR3 runs 15 residues. Germline lookup yields CDR1 KGHTA and CDR2 FRNEEI. J was trimmed by 3 bases and V by 6 bases; bases with no gene match: 6.

Comments on this clone: Gene names and germline refer to mouse. From the germline J gene comes the end of the CDR3, since the read stops 1 residue before it. This chain connects TRBV2 to TRBJ1-4; D might be TRBD1 (6 bases). The V gene's germline CDR1 is LGHNA and CDR2 YSYQKL. The CDR3 is 13 residues long. The V gene lost 4 bases and the J gene lost 4 bases, with 7 bases spanning the gap. The CDR3 protein is CASSRDNNERLFF. The part of the CDR3 DNA that was read is TGTGCCAGCAGCCGGGACAACAACGAAAGATTATTT.

With regard to this clone: Gene names are mouse gene names. Read sequence stops 1 residue before the CDR3 end, and the germline J gene provides the missing end. In the same sample, other DNA sequences code for this CDR3. This sequence joins TRBV3 and TRBJ2-7, with no clear D. The CDR3 is 12 residues long. V was pared by 0 bases and J by 7 bases, with 7 bases between. From germline, CDR1 is SNHLY and CDR2 FYNGKV (reference sequence). The DNA read from the CDR3 is TGTGCCAGCAGCTTAGCGGGTTACGAACAGTAC. It is translated as CASSLAGYEQY. The entire CDR3 reads CASSLAGYEQYF.

About this clone: All gene names here are mouse names. The read halts 1 residue ahead of the CDR3 end, with the missing end drawn from the germline J gene. The chain combines TRBV12-1 with TRBJ2-5; D is unclear. Between the trimmed V and J ends, which lost 0 bases and 3 bases, there was a span of 3 bases. The CDR3 is 12 residues long. Germline assignment: CDR1 SGHSN and CDR2 HYEKVE. CDR3: CASSLWQDTQYF. CDR3 DNA, as far as it was read: TGTGCCAGCTCTCTCTGGCAAGACACCCAGTAC.

In regard to this clone: The genes are named according to mouse. From the germline J gene comes the end of the CDR3, since the read stops 1 residue before it. The chain combines TRBV31 with TRBJ1-4, with D unresolved. The length of the CDR3 is 14 residues. Germline loops: CDR1 GKSSPN, CDR2 SITVG. Deletions cut 3 bases from V and 0 bases from J, with 8 bases between. The CDR3 sequence is CAWSGIISNERLFF. Partial CDR3 DNA: TGTGCCTGGAGCGGGATAATTTCCAACGAAAGATTATTT.

This clone appeared a single time. Gene and germline names: mouse. The read ends 1 residue shy of where the CDR3 ends; the end is completed using the germline J gene. The chain combines TRBV29 with TRBJ1-2; a possible D gene is TRBD1 (5 bases). The V end was cut by 2 bases, the J end by 2 bases, with 6 bases between. The CDR3 runs to 13 residues. Germline CDR1 MSHET, CDR2 SYDVDS. The covered CDR3 bases are TGTGCTAGCAGTTTAGGGGGGAACTCCGACTACACC. Protein: CASSLGGNSDYT. The complete CDR3 sequence is CASSLGGNSDYTF. Combining the CDR3 with reference TRBV29 and TRBJ1-2 gives the whole variable domain DMKVTQMPRYLIKRMGENVLLECGQDMSHETMYWYRQDPGLGLQLIYISYDVDSNSEGDIPKGYRVSRKKREHFSLILDSAKTNQTSVYFCASSLGGNSDYTFGSGTRLLVI.

Worth noting for this clone: Mouse germline and gene names are used. The read ends 1 residue shy of where the CDR3 ends; the end is completed using the germline J gene. The genes are TRBV1 and TRBJ2-1, with D maybe TRBD1 (6 bases). V was cut by 4 bases and J by 4 bases, with 11 bases left in between. Germline V lookup: CDR1 NSQYPW, CDR2 LRSPGD (reference sequence). There are 14 residues in the CDR3. The CDR3 bases that were read are TGCACCTGCAGTGGCCGGGACAAGTATGCTGAGCAGTTC. It translates to CTCSGRDKYAEQF. The complete CDR3 protein is CTCSGRDKYAEQFF.

The table lists this clone with a few counts. Each gene name is a mouse one. The sequenced fragment ends 1 residue before the CDR3 boundary, so the rest is inferred from the germline J gene. V gene TRBV16 combines with J gene TRBJ2-7, with D tentatively TRBD1 (6 bases). Trimming took 3 bases from V and 0 from J, leaving 12 bases between them. Germline CDR1 is SGHSA and CDR2 is FRNQAP. The CDR3 contains 15 residues. Partial CDR3 DNA: TGTGCAAGCAGCTTCTCGGGACAAAGCTCCTATGAACAGTAC. This sequence encodes CASSFSGQSSYEQY. The entire CDR3 protein reads CASSFSGQSSYEQYF.